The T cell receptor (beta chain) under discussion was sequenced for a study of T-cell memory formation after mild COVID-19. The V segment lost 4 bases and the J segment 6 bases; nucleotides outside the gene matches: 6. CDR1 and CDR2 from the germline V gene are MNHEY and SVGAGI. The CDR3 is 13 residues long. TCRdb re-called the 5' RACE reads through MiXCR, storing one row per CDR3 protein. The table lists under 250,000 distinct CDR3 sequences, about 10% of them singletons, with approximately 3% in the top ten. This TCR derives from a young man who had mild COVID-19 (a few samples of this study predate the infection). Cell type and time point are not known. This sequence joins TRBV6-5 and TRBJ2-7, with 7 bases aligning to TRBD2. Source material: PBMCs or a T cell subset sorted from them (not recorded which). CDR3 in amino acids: CASSFFWGGEQYF. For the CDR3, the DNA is TGTGCCAGCAGTTTTTTCTGGGGGGGCGAGCAGTACTTC.